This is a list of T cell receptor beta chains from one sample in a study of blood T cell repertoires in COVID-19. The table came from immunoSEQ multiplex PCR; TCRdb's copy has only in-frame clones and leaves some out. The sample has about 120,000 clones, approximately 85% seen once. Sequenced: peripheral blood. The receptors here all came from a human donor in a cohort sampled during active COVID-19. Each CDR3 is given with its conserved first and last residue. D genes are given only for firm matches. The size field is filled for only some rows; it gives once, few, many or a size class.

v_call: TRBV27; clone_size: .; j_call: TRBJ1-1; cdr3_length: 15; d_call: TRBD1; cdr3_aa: CASSLSRGPFTEAFF; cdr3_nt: TGTGCCAGCAGTTTGTCCAGGGGGCCATTCACTGAAGCTTTCTTT
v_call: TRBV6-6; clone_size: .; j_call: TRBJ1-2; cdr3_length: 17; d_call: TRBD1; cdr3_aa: CASSRTGQEVFSYGYTF; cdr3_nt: TGTGCCAGCAGCCGAACGGGACAGGAAGTTTTCTCCTATGGCTACACCTTC
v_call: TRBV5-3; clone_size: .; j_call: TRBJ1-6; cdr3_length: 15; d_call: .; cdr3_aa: CARSLVTGSDSPLHF; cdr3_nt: TGTGCCAGAAGCTTGGTAACAGGATCTGATTCACCCCTCCACTTT
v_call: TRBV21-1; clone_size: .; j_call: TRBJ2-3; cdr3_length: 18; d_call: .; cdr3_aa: CARGRGDRGRLNTDTQYF; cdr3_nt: TGTGCCAGGGGAAGGGGGGACAGGGGGCGTCTGAACACAGATACGCAGTATTTT
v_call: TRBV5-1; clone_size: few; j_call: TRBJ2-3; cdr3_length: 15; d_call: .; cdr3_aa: CASSSGETSTDTQYF; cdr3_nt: TGCGCCAGCAGCTCTGGGGAGACTAGCACAGATACGCAGTATTTT
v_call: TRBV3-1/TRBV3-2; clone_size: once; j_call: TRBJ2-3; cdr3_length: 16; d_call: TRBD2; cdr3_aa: CASSQALAGGADTQYF; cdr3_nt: TGTGCCAGCAGCCAAGCCCTAGCGGGGGGAGCTGATACGCAGTATTTT
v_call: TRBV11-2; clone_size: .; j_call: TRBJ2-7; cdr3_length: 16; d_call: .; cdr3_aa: CASSTGGLPSTYEQYF; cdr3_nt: TGTGCCAGCAGCACTGGGGGACTCCCTTCCACCTACGAGCAGTACTTC
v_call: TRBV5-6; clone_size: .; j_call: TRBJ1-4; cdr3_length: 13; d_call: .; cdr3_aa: CASSLRVEEKLFF; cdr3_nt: TGTGCCAGCAGCCTGCGGGTTGAGGAAAAACTGTTTTTT
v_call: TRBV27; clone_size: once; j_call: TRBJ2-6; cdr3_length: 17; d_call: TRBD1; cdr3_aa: CASNPTGAYSGANVLTF; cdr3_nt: TGTGCCAGCAACCCGACAGGGGCCTACTCTGGGGCCAACGTCCTGACTTTC
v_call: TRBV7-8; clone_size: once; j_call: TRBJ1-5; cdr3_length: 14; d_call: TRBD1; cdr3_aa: CASSFTGGRQPQHF; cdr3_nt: TGTGCCAGCAGCTTTACAGGGGGAAGGCAGCCCCAGCATTTT
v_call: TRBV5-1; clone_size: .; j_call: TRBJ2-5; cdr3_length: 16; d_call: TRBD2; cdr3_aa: CASSPRLAGSQETQYF; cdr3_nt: TGCGCCAGCAGCCCGCGACTAGCGGGATCGCAAGAGACCCAGTACTTC
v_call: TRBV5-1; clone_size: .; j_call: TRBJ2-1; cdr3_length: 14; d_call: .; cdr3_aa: CASSLGPSSDEQFF; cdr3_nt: TGCGCCAGCAGCTTGGGCCCTTCAAGCGACGAGCAGTTCTTC
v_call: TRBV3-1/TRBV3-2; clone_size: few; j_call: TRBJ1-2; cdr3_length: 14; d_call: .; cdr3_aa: CASSQDRANYGYTF; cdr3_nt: TGTGCCAGCAGCCAAGATCGAGCTAACTATGGCTACACCTTC
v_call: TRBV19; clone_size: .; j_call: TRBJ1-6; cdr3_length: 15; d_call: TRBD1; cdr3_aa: CASSMDREYNSPLHF; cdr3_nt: TGTGCCAGTAGTATGGACAGGGAGTATAATTCACCCCTCCACTTT
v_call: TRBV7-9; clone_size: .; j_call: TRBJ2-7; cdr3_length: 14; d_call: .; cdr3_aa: CASSFGPGQGEQYF; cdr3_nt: TGTGCCAGCAGCTTTGGGCCGGGCCAGGGTGAGCAGTACTTC
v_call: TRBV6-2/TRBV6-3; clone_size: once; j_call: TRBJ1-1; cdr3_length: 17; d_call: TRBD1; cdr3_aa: CASSYSTGGIRNTEAFF; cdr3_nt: TGTGCCAGCAGTTACTCCACAGGGGGAATTAGGAACACTGAAGCTTTCTTT
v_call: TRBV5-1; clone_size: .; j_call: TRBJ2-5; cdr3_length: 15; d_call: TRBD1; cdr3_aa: CASKPGQPLQETQYF; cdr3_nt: TGCGCCAGCAAACCGGGACAGCCGCTCCAAGAGACCCAGTACTTC
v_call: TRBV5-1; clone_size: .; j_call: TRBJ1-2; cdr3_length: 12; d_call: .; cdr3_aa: CASSPVNYGYTF; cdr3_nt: TGCGCCAGCAGCCCAGTCAACTATGGCTACACCTTC
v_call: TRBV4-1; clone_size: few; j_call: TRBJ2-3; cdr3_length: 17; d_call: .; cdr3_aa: CASSQDRTVLNTDTQYF; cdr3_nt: TGCGCCAGCAGCCAAGATCGGACAGTCCTAAACACAGATACGCAGTATTTT
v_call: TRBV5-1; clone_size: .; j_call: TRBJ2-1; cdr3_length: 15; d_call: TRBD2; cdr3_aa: CASSTQLAGGNEQFF; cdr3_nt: TGCGCCAGCAGCACGCAACTAGCGGGGGGGAATGAGCAGTTCTTC
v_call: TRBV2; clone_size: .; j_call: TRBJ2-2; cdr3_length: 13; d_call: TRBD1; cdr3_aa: CASTGQGTGELFF; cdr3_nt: TGTGCCAGCACCGGACAGGGAACCGGGGAGCTGTTTTTT
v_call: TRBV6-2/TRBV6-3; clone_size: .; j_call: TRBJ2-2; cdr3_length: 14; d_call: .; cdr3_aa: CASSYSLNTGELFF; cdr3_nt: TGTGCCAGCAGTTACTCACTGAACACCGGGGAGCTGTTTTTT
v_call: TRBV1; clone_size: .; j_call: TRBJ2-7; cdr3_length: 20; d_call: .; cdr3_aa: CTSSSRLAGGLFCRSYEQYF; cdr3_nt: TGCACCAGCAGCTCGCGACTAGCGGGGGGTCTTTTTTGTCGCTCCTACGAGCAGTACTTC
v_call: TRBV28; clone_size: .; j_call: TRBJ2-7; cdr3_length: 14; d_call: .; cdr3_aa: CASSSPTGSYEQYF; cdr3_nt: TGTGCCAGCAGTTCCCCGACAGGCTCCTACGAGCAGTACTTC
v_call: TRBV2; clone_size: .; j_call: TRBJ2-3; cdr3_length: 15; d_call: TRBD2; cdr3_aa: CASRQGLASTDTQYF; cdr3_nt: TGTGCCAGCAGGCAAGGACTAGCGAGCACAGATACGCAGTATTTT
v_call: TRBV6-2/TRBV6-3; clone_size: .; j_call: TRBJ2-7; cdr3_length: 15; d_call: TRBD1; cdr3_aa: CASSPGQGIAYEQYF; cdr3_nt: TGTGCCAGCAGTCCAGGACAGGGGATAGCCTACGAGCAGTACTTC
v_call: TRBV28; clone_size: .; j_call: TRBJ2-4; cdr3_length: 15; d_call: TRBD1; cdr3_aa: CASSAGGAAKNIQYF; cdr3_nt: TGTGCCAGCAGCGCAGGGGGCGCAGCCAAAAACATTCAGTACTTC
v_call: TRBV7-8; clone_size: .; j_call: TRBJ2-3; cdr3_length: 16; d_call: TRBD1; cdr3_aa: CASRQTGEGGTDTQYF; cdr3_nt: TGTGCCAGCAGGCAAACAGGGGAAGGAGGCACAGATACGCAGTATTTT
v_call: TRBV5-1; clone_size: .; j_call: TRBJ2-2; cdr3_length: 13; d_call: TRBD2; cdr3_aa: CASSDPGGGELFF; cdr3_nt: TGCGCCAGCAGCGACCCGGGGGGCGGGGAGCTGTTTTTT
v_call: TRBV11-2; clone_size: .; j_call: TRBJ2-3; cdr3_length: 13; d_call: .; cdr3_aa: CASSEQNADTQYF; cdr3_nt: TGTGCCAGCAGCGAACAAAACGCAGATACGCAGTATTTT